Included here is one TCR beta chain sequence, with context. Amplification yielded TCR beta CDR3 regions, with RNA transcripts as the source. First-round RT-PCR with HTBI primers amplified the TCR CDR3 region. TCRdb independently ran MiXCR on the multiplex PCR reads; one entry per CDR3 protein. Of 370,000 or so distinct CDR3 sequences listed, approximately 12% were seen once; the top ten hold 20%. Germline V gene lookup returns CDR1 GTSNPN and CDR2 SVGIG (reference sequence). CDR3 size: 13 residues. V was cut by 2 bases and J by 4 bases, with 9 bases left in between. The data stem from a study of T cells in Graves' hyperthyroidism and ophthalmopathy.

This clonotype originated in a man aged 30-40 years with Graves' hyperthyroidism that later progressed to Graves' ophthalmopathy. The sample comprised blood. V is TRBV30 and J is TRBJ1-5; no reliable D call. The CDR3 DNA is TGTGCCTGGAGTATGGCAGGTAATCAGCCCCAGCATTTT. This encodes CAWSMAGNQPQHF. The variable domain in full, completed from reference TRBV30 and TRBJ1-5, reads SQTIHQWPATLVQPVGSPLSLECTVEGTSNPNLYWYRQAAGRGLQLLFYSVGIGQISSEVPQNLSASRPQDRQFILSSKKLLLSDSGFYLCAWSMAGNQPQHFGDGTRLSIL.